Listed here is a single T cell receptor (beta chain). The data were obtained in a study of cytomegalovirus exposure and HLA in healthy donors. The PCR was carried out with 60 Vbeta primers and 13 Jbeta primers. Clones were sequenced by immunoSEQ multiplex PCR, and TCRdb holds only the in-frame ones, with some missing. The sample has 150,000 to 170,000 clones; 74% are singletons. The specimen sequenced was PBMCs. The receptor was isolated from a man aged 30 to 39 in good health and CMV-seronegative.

Written as DNA, the CDR3 is TGTGCCAGCAGCTTAGGAGGCCTCGGAGGTGGCTACACCTTC. Translated: CASSLGGLGGGYTF. The gene calls are TRBV13 and TRBJ1-2; D gene uncertain. CDR3 length: 14 residues. Trimming took 0 bases from V and 7 from J, leaving 12 bases between them. Germline V CDR1 and CDR2: PRHDT, FYEKMQ (reference sequence).